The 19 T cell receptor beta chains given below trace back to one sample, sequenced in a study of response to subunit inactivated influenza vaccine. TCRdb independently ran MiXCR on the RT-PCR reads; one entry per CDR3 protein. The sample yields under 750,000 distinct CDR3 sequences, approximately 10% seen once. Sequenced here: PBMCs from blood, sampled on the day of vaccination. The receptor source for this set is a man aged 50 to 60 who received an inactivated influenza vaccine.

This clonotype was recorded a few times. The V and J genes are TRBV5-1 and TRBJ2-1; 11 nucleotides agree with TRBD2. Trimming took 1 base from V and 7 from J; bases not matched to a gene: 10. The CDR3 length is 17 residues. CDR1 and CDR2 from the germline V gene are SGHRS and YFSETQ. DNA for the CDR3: TGCGCCAGCAGCTTGATCACTAGCGGGGGACAACGTAATGAGCAGTTCTTC. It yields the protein CASSLITSGGQRNEQFF.

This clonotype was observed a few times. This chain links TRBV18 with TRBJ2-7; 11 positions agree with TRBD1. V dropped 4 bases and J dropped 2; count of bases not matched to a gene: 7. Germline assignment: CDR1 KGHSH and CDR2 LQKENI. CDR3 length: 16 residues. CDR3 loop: CASSQGTGGSPYEQYF. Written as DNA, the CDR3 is TGTGCCAGCTCACAAGGGACAGGGGGTTCCCCCTACGAGCAGTACTTC. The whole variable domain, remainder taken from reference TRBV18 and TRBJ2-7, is NAGVMQNPRHLVRRRGQEARLRCSPMKGHSHVYWYRQLPEEGLKFMVYLQKENIIDESGMPKERFSAEFPKEGPSILRIQQVVRGDSAAYFCASSQGTGGSPYEQYFGPGTRLTVT.

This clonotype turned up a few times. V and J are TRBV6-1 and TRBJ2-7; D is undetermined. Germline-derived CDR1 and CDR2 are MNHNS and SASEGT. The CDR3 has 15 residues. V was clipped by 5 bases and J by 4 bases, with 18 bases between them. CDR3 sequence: CASSKDQSAGYEQYF. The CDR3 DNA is TGTGCCAGCAGTAAAGACCAATCGGCCGGGTACGAGCAGTACTTC.

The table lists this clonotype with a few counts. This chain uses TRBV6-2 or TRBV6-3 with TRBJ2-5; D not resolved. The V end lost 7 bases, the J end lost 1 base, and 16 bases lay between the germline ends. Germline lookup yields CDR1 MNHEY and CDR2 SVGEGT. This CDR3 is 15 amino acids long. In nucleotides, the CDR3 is TGTGCCAGCATTAGAGGCCAGCCTCTCCAAGAGACCCAGTACTTC. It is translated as CASIRGQPLQETQYF.

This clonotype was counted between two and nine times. This chain's CDR3 is CASSTSGGAGETQYF. CDR3 sequence (DNA): TGTGCCAGCAGCACAAGCGGGGGGGCCGGGGAGACCCAGTACTTC. The chain uses TRBV9 and TRBJ2-5; 10 positions agree with TRBD2. The V and J ends lost 4 bases and 5 bases, in that order; junction bases with no gene match: 8. CDR1 is SGDLS, CDR2 YYNGEE, per germline. This CDR3 contains 15 residues.

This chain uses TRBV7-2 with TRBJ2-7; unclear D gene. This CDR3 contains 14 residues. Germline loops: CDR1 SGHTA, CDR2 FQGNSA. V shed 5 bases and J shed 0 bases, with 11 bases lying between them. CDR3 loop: CASSPRQVSYEQYF. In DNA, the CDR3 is TGTGCCAGCAGCCCACGCCAGGTCTCCTACGAGCAGTACTTC.

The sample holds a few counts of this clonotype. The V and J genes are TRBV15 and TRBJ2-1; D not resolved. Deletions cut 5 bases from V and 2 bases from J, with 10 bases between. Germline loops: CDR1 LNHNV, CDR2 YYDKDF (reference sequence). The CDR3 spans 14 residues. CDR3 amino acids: CATSPRPPYNEQFF. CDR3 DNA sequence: TGTGCCACCAGCCCTCGTCCCCCCTACAATGAGCAGTTCTTC.

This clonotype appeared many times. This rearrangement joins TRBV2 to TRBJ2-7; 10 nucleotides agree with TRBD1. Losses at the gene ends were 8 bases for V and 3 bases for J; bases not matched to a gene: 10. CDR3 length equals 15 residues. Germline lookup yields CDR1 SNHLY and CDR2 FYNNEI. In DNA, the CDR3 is TGTGCCAGCGACCCCGGGACAGGGGCCATCTACGAGCAGTACTTC. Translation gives CASDPGTGAIYEQYF.

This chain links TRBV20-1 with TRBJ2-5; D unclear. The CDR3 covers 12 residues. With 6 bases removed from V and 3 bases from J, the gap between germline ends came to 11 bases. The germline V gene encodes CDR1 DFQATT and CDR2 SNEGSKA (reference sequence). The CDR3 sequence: CSAESRKETQYF. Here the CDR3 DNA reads TGCAGTGCGGAGAGCCGAAAAGAGACCCAGTACTTC.

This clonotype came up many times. CDR3 in DNA: TGTGCCAGCAGCCCAGGGACTTCGGGCCCTTACGAGCAGTACTTC. Encoded protein: CASSPGTSGPYEQYF. The chain uses TRBV3-1 and TRBJ2-7; possibly TRBD2 for D (6 bases). The ends were cut back, 4 bases at V and 4 bases at J, with 17 bases in the middle. The CDR3 runs to 15 residues. The germline CDR1 and CDR2 sequences are LGHDT and YNNKEL (reference sequence).

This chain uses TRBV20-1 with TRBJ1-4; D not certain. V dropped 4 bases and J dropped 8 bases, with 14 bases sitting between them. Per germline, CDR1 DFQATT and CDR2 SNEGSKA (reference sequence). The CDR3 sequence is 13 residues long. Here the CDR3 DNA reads TGCAGTGCTATGGACGGTCTTGGGGAAAAACTGTTTTTT. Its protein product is CSAMDGLGEKLFF.

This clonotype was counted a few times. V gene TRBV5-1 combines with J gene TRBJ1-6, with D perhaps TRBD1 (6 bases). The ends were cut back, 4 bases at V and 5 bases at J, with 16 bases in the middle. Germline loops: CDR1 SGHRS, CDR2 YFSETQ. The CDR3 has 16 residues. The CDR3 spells CASSLDGGGDNSPLHF. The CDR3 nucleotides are TGCGCCAGCAGCCTCGACGGAGGGGGGGATAATTCACCCCTCCACTTT.

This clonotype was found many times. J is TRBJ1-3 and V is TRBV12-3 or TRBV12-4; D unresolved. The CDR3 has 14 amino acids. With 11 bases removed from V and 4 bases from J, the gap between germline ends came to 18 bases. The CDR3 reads CAGTMARRGNTIYF. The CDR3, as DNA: TGTGCCGGCACGATGGCTCGACGGGGAAACACCATATATTTT.

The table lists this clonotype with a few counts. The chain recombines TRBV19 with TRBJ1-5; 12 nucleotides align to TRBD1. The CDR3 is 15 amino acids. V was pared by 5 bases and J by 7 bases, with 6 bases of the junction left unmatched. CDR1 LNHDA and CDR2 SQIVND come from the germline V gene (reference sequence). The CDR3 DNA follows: TGTGCCAGTAGTGCCGGGACAGGGGGCGCGCAGCCCCAGCATTTT. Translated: CASSAGTGGAQPQHF.

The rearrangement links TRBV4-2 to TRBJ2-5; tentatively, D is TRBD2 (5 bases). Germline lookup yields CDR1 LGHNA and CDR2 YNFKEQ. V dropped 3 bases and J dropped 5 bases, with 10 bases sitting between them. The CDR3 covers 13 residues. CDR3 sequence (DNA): TGTGCCAGCAGCCAGGCCGAGGGCGAGACCCAGTACTTC. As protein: CASSQAEGETQYF.

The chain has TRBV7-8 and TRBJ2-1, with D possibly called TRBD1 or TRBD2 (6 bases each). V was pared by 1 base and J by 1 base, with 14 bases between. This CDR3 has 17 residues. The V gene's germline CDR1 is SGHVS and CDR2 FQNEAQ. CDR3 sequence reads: CASSLGRRGSSYNEQFF. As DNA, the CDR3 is TGTGCCAGCAGCTTAGGACGGAGGGGGAGTTCCTACAATGAGCAGTTCTTC.

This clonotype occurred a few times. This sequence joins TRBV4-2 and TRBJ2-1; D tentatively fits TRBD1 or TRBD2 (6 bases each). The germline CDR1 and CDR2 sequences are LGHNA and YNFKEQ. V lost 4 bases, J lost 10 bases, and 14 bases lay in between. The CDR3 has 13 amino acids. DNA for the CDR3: TGTGCCAGCAGCCTATCCCGAGGGGGGGAGCAGTTCTTC. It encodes CASSLSRGGEQFF.

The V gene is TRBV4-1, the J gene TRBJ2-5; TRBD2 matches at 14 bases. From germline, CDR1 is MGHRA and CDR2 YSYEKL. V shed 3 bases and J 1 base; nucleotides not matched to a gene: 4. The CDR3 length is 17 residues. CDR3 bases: TGCGCCAGCAGCCACGGGACTAGCGGGGGTCCCCAAGAGACCCAGTACTTC. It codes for CASSHGTSGGPQETQYF.

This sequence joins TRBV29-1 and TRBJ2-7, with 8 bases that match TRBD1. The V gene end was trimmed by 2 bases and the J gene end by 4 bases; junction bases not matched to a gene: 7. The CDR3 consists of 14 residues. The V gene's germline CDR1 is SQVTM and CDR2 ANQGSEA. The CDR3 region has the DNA TGCAGCGTTGAATTTAGGACAGGGAATTACGAGCAGTACTTC. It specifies CSVEFRTGNYEQYF.